Listed here is a single T cell receptor beta chain. Its target is unknown. The entry originates in a study of OX40 agonist ivuxolimab in advanced cancers. Study information: Patients were given ivuxolimab, an antibody that agonizes OX40 (CD134). Aged roughly 23 to 90 with a mean of 60 years, they were about 78% male. Earlier anti-PD-1, anti-PD-L1 or anti-CTLA-4 therapy was permitted; around 40% had received some. Whole-study findings and limits: Dosing at 0.1 to 3.0 mg/kg was accompanied by clonal expansion of CD4+ and CD8+ blood T cells by week 6.

Assay: immunoSEQ multiplex PCR; the TCRdb copy retains only in-frame clones and omits some. The table has over 45,000 clones, around nine tenths seen once; the top ten hold roughly 13%. Germline-derived CDR1 and CDR2 are SGHNT and YYREEE (reference sequence). The CDR3 covers 16 residues. Trimming pared 4 bases from V and 6 bases from J, leaving 21 bases between. The V and J genes are TRBV5-4 and TRBJ2-3, with D perhaps matching TRBD1 (6 bases). This receptor was identified in an adult with an advanced solid tumor such as melanoma, head and neck, liver or kidney cancer. This sample comprised CD4+ or CD8+ T cells sorted from blood, obtained in a trial of the OX40 agonist ivuxolimab. CDR3 coding DNA: TGTGCCAGCAGCACCTCTACCGACAGGAGTACGGATACGCAGTATTTT. Its translation: CASSTSTDRSTDTQYF.